Listed below are T cell receptor beta chains from one sample, sequenced in a study of shared clonotypes between healthy human individuals. TCRdb's copy holds only in-frame clones and misses some; the assay was immunoSEQ multiplex PCR. This sample has 550,000 to 750,000 clones, with about 95% found just once. The specimen was naive CD8+ T cells sorted from blood. All receptors come from a woman aged 25 to 39 in good health. Each CDR3 is given without its conserved first and last residue. Each record gives: CDR3 protein, D gene, clone size, V gene, J gene. The D gene is left open where the match is weak. The size field is filled for only some rows; it gives once, few, many or a size class.

CDR3aa: ASSFPLLAEQY
d_gene: NA
abundance: NA
v_gene: TRBV27
j_gene: TRBJ2-7

CDR3aa: ASSLSRQGIHQPQH
d_gene: NA
abundance: NA
v_gene: TRBV5-8
j_gene: TRBJ1-5

CDR3aa: ASSPLRTENNEKLF
d_gene: NA
abundance: NA
v_gene: TRBV5-1
j_gene: TRBJ1-4

CDR3aa: ASSIWSNQPQH
d_gene: NA
abundance: NA
v_gene: TRBV19
j_gene: TRBJ1-5

CDR3aa: ASTMTSGRNYEQY
d_gene: TRBD2
abundance: NA
v_gene: TRBV28
j_gene: TRBJ2-7

CDR3aa: ASSVSGGSYEQY
d_gene: TRBD2
abundance: NA
v_gene: TRBV9
j_gene: TRBJ2-7

CDR3aa: ASSHREGSGANVLT
d_gene: NA
abundance: NA
v_gene: TRBV28
j_gene: TRBJ2-6

CDR3aa: ASAAGGGDTGELF
d_gene: TRBD2
abundance: NA
v_gene: TRBV27
j_gene: TRBJ2-2

CDR3aa: ASTLDEGIWNTEAF
d_gene: NA
abundance: NA
v_gene: TRBV19
j_gene: TRBJ1-1

CDR3aa: ASSLYRATSNQPQH
d_gene: NA
abundance: NA
v_gene: TRBV7-8
j_gene: TRBJ1-5

CDR3aa: ATSRGDGRMNTQY
d_gene: NA
abundance: NA
v_gene: TRBV15
j_gene: TRBJ2-3

CDR3aa: ASRPPSGMRTDTQY
d_gene: TRBD2
abundance: NA
v_gene: TRBV7-8
j_gene: TRBJ2-3

CDR3aa: AWSATSYEQY
d_gene: NA
abundance: NA
v_gene: TRBV30
j_gene: TRBJ2-7

CDR3aa: ASSILFTTAAKVGNEQF
d_gene: NA
abundance: NA
v_gene: TRBV19
j_gene: TRBJ2-1

CDR3aa: ASSQEDGAYNEQF
d_gene: NA
abundance: NA
v_gene: TRBV4-1
j_gene: TRBJ2-1

CDR3aa: ASSESLGHTQY
d_gene: NA
abundance: NA
v_gene: TRBV10-1
j_gene: TRBJ2-3

CDR3aa: ASSWGLAGGDTDTQY
d_gene: TRBD2
abundance: NA
v_gene: TRBV5-6
j_gene: TRBJ2-3

CDR3aa: ASSNSGVAKNIQY
d_gene: TRBD2
abundance: NA
v_gene: TRBV11-2
j_gene: TRBJ2-4

CDR3aa: ASSEIGTGITEAF
d_gene: TRBD1
abundance: NA
v_gene: TRBV6-1
j_gene: TRBJ1-1

CDR3aa: ASSPAGGRTDTQY
d_gene: TRBD2
abundance: NA
v_gene: TRBV7-3
j_gene: TRBJ2-3

CDR3aa: ASGKTESQF
d_gene: NA
abundance: NA
v_gene: TRBV28
j_gene: TRBJ2-1

CDR3aa: ASSLGLAEETQY
d_gene: TRBD2
abundance: NA
v_gene: TRBV13
j_gene: TRBJ2-5

CDR3aa: ASSPPKGGSTYEQY
d_gene: TRBD2
abundance: once
v_gene: TRBV7-9
j_gene: TRBJ2-7

CDR3aa: ASSFYLQSYNEQF
d_gene: NA
abundance: NA
v_gene: TRBV13
j_gene: TRBJ2-1

CDR3aa: ASLGSDNIQY
d_gene: NA
abundance: NA
v_gene: TRBV19
j_gene: TRBJ2-4

CDR3aa: ASSSDRDRRLEQY
d_gene: TRBD1
abundance: NA
v_gene: TRBV11-2
j_gene: TRBJ2-7

CDR3aa: ASSLGTGSYEQY
d_gene: TRBD1
abundance: NA
v_gene: TRBV27
j_gene: TRBJ2-7

CDR3aa: ASSIRGTRYNEQF
d_gene: NA
abundance: once
v_gene: TRBV13
j_gene: TRBJ2-1

CDR3aa: ASSEMDGYEQF
d_gene: NA
abundance: NA
v_gene: TRBV6-5
j_gene: TRBJ2-1

CDR3aa: ASSEVGNTEEAF
d_gene: NA
abundance: NA
v_gene: TRBV10-2
j_gene: TRBJ1-1

CDR3aa: ASSPSAPGTGVSEDSYT
d_gene: TRBD1
abundance: NA
v_gene: TRBV7-8
j_gene: TRBJ1-2

CDR3aa: ASSSGTGHSYEQY
d_gene: TRBD1
abundance: NA
v_gene: TRBV7-6
j_gene: TRBJ2-7

CDR3aa: ASSLGQGHGYT
d_gene: TRBD1
abundance: once
v_gene: TRBV5-6
j_gene: TRBJ1-2